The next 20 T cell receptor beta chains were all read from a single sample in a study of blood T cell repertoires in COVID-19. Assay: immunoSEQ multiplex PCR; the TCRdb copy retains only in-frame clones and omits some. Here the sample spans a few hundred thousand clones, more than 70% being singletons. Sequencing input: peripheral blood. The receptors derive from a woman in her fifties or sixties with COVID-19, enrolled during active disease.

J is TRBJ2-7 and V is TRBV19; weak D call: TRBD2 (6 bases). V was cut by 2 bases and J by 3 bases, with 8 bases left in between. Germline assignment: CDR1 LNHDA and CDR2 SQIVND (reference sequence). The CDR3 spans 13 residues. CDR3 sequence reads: CASSIRRGYEQYF. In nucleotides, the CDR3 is TGTGCCAGTAGTATAAGGCGGGGCTACGAGCAGTACTTC.

For the CDR3, the DNA is TGTGCCAGCAGCTTATTAGGACAGGGGGCGGGTGAAGCTTTCTTT. This codes for CASSLLGQGAGEAFF. The chain combines TRBV11-2 with TRBJ1-1; TRBD1 agrees at 11 bases. This CDR3 region has 15 residues. With 2 bases clipped from V and 7 bases from J, the junction kept 6 bases outside the gene matches. The germline V gene encodes CDR1 SGHAT and CDR2 FQNNGV.

The CDR3 spells CASSRQGAVNQPQHF. CDR3 DNA sequence: TGTGCCAGCAGTCGACAGGGGGCGGTCAATCAGCCCCAGCATTTT. The chain links TRBV6-5 to TRBJ1-5; TRBD1 aligns across 10 bases. The CDR3 length is 15 residues. Trimming removed 5 bases from V and 3 bases from J; junction bases left unmatched: 4. Germline V gene lookup returns CDR1 MNHEY and CDR2 SVGAGI.

The CDR3: CASPKGDRAITGELFF. CDR3 DNA sequence: TGTGCCAGCCCAAAGGGCGACAGGGCCATCACCGGGGAGCTGTTTTTT. The chain carries TRBV18 and TRBJ2-2, with 7 positions matching TRBD1. The CDR3 is 16 residues long. Trimming removed 8 bases from V and 4 bases from J; junction bases left unmatched: 13. CDR1 is KGHSH, CDR2 LQKENI, per germline.

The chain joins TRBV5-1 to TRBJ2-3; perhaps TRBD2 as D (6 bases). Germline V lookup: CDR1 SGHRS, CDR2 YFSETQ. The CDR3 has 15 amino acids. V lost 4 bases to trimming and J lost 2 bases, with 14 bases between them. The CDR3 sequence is CASSVGGKITDTQYF. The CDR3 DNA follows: TGCGCCAGCAGCGTCGGGGGAAAGATCACAGATACGCAGTATTTT. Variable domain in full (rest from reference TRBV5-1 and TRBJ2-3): KAGVTQTPRYLIKTRGQQVTLSCSPISGHRSVSWYQQTPGQGLQFLFEYFSETQRNKGNFPGRFSGRQFSNSRSEMNVSTLELGDSALYLCASSVGGKITDTQYFGPGTRLTVL.

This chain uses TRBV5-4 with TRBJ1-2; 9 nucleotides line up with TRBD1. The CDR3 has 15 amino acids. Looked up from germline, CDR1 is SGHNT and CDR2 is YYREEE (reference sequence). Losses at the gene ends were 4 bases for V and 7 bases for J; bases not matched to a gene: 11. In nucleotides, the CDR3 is TGTGCCAGCAGCCCAAAACAGGGGGCGCGAGGTGGCTACACCTTC. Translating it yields CASSPKQGARGGYTF.

The CDR3, as DNA: TGTGCCAGTAGTGCGGGGACAGGGGGCGGGGAGCTGTTTTTT. This sequence encodes CASSAGTGGGELFF. This rearrangement joins TRBV19 to TRBJ2-2; 11 bases match TRBD1. The CDR3 is made up of 14 amino acids. J lost 7 bases, V lost 5 bases, and 3 bases had no gene match. Germline lookup yields CDR1 LNHDA and CDR2 SQIVND (reference sequence).

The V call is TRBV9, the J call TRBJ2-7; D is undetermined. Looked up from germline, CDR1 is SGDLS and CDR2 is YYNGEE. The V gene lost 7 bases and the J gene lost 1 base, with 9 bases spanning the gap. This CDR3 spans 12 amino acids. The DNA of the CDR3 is TGTGCCAGCGGTGTCAGTTCCTACGAGCAGTACTTC. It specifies CASGVSSYEQYF.

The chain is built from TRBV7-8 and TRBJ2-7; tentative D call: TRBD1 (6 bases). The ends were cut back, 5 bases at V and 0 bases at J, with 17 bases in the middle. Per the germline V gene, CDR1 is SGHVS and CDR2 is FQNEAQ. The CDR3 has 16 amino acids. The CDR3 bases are TGTGCCAGCAGCCCAGAGTACAGGGCGAGCTCCTACGAGCAGTACTTC. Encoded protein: CASSPEYRASSYEQYF.

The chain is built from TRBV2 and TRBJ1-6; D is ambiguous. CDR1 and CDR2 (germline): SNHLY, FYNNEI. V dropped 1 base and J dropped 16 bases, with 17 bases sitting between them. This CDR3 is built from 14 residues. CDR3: CASSEEVSGIRLHF. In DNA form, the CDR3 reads TGTGCCAGCAGTGAAGAAGTATCGGGAATAAGGCTCCACTTT. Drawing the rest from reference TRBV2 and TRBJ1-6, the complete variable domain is EPEVTQTPSHQVTQMGQEVILRCVPISNHLYFYWYRQILGQKVEFLVSFYNNEISEKSEIFDDQFSVERPDGSNFTLKIRSTKLEDSAMYFCASSEEVSGIRLHFGNGTRLTVT.

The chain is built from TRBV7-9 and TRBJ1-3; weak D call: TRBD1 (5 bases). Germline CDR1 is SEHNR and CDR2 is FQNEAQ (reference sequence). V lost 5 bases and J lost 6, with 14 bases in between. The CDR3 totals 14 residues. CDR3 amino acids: CASSHRGRENTIYF. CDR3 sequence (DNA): TGTGCCAGCAGCCATAGGGGCAGGGAAAACACCATATATTTT.

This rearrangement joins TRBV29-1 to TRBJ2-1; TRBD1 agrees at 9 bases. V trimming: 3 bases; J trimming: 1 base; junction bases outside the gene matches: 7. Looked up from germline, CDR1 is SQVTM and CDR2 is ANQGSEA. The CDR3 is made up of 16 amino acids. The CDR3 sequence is CSVEMGTGRSYNEQFF. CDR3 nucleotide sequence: TGCAGCGTTGAGATGGGGACAGGGAGGTCCTACAATGAGCAGTTCTTC.

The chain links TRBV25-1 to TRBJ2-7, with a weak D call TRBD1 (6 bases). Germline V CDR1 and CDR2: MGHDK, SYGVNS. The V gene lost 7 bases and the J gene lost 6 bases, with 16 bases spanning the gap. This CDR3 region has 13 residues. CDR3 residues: CASIGQGQGEQYF. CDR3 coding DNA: TGTGCCAGCATCGGGCAGGGGCAGGGCGAGCAGTACTTC.

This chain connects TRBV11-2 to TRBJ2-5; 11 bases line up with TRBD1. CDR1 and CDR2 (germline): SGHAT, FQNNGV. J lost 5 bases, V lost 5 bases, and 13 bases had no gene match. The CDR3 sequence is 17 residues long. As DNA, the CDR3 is TGTGCCAGCAGCGCGTACCCGGACAGGGGGCTTGGGGAGACCCAGTACTTC. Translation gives CASSAYPDRGLGETQYF.

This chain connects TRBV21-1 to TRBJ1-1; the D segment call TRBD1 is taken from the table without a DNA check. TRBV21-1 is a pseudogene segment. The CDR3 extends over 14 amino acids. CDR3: CASGEGTENTEAFF. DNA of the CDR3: TGTGCCAGCGGGGAAGGGACAGAGAACACTGAAGCTTTCTTT.

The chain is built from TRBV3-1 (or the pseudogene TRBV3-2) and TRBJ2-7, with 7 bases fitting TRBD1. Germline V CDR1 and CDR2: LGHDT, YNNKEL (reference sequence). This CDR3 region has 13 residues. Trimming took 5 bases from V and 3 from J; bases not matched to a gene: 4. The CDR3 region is CASSSGTDYEQYF. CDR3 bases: TGTGCCAGCAGCTCCGGGACAGACTACGAGCAGTACTTC.

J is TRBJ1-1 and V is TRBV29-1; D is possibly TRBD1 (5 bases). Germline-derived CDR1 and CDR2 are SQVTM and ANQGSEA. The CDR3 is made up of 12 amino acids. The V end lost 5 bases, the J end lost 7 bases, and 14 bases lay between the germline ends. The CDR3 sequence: CSVCSQGREAFF. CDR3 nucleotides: TGCAGCGTTTGTTCGCAGGGCCGTGAAGCTTTCTTT.

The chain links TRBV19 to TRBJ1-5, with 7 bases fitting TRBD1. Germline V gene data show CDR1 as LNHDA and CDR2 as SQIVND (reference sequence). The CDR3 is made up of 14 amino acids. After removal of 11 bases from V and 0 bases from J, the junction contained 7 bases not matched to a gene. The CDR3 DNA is TGTGCCGGAAGCAGGGGGAATAGCAATCAGCCCCAGCATTTT. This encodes CAGSRGNSNQPQHF.

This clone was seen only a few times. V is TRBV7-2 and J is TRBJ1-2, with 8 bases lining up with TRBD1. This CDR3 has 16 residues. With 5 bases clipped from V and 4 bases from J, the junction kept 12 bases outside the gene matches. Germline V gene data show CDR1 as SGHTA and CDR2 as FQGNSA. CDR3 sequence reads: CASSPSRTGQGYGYTF. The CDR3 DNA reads TGTGCCAGCAGCCCTAGCCGAACCGGACAGGGCTATGGCTACACCTTC. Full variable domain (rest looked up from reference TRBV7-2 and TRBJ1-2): GAGVSQSPSNKVTEKGKDVELRCDPISGHTALYWYRQSLGQGLEFLIYFQGNSAPDKSGLPSDRFSAERTGGSVSTLTIQRTQQEDSAVYLCASSPSRTGQGYGYTFGSGTRLTVV.

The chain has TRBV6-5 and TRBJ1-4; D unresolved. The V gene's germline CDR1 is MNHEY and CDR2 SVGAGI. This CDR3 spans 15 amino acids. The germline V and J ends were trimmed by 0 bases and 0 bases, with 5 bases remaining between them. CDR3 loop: CASSYSVATNEKLFF. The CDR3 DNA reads TGTGCCAGCAGTTACTCCGTTGCAACTAATGAAAAACTGTTTTTT.